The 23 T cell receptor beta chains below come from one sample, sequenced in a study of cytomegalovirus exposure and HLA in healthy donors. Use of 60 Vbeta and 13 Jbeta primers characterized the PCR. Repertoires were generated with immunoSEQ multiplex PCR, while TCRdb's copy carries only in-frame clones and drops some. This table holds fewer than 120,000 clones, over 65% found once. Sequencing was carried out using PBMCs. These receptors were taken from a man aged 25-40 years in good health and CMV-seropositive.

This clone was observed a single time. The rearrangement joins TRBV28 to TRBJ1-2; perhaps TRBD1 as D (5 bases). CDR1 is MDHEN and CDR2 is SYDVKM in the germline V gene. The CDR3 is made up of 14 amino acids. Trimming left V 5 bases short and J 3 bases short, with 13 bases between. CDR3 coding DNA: TGTGCCAGCAGTACGACAGCGTTTTACTATGGCTACACCTTC. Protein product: CASSTTAFYYGYTF.

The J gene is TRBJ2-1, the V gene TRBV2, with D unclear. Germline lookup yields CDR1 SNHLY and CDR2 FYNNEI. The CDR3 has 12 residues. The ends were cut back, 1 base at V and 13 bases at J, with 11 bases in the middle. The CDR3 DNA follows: TGTGCCAGCAGTGAAGGGGCCTCCTCACAGTTCTTC. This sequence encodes CASSEGASSQFF.

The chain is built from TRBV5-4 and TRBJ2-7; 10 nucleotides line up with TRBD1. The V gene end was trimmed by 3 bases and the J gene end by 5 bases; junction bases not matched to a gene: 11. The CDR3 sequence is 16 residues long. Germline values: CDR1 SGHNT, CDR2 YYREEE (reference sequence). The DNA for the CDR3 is TGTGCCAGCAGCTCCAGTGGACAGGGGGTTTTCAACGAGCAGTACTTC. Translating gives CASSSSGQGVFNEQYF.

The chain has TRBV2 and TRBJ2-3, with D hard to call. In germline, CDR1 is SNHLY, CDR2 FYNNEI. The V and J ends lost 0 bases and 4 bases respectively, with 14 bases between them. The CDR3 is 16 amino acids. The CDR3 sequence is CASSEALIAASDTQYF. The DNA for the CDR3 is TGTGCCAGCAGTGAAGCGCTTATAGCTGCCTCAGATACGCAGTATTTT.

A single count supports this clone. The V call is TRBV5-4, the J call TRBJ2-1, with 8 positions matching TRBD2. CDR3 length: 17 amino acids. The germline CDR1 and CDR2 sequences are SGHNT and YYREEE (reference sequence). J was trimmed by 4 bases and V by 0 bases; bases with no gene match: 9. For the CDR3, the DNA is TGTGCCAGCAGCTTGGCCGGTGCGGGGGGCCCGTACAATGAGCAGTTCTTC. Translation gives CASSLAGAGGPYNEQFF.

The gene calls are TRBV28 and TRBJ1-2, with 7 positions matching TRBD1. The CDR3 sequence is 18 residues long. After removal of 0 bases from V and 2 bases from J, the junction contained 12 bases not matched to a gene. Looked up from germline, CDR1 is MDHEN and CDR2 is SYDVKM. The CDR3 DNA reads TGTGCCAGCAGTTTATGGGGACAGACCTTCAAGTACAACTATGGCTACACCTTC. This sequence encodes CASSLWGQTFKYNYGYTF.

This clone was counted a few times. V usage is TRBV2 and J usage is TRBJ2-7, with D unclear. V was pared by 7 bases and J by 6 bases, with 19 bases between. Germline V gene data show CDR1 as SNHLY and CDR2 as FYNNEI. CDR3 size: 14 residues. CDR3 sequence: CASTGGSTPSEQYF. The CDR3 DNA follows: TGTGCCAGCACGGGTGGTTCCACACCCTCCGAGCAGTACTTC.

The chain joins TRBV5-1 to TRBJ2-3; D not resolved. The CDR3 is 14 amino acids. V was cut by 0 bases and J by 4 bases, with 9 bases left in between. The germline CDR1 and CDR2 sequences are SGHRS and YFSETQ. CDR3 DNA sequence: TGCGCCAGCAGCTTGGTTGGAGAGGCAGATACGCAGTATTTT. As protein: CASSLVGEADTQYF.

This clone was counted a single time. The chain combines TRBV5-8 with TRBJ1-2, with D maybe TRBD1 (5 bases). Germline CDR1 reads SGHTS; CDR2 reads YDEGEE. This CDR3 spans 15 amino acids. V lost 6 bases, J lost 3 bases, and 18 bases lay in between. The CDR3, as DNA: TGTGCCAGCACCCAGGCCCTTCAGGGATACTATGGCTACACCTTC. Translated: CASTQALQGYYGYTF. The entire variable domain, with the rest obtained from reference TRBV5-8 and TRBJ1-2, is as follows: EAGVTQSPTHLIKTRGQQATLRCSPISGHTSVYWYQQALGLGLQFLLWYDEGEERNRGNFPPRFSGRQFPNYSSELNVNALELEDSALYLCASTQALQGYYGYTFGSGTRLTVV.

The CDR3 region has the DNA TGTGCCAGTAGTATGTTCAGGGCGCTAGCGGGGGGACAAGAGACCCAGTACTTC. Amino acids: CASSMFRALAGGQETQYF. The chain carries TRBV19 and TRBJ2-5; 11 bases line up with TRBD2. The length of the CDR3 is 18 residues. Germline lookup yields CDR1 LNHDA and CDR2 SQIVND (reference sequence). Germline trimming cut 3 bases from V and 2 bases from J; bases unmatched to any gene: 11. Full variable domain (rest looked up from reference TRBV19 and TRBJ2-5): DGGITQSPKYLFRKEGQNVTLSCEQNLNHDAMYWYRQDPGQGLRLIYYSQIVNDFQKGDIAEGYSVSREKKESFPLTVTSAQKNPTAFYLCASSMFRALAGGQETQYFGPGTRLLVL.

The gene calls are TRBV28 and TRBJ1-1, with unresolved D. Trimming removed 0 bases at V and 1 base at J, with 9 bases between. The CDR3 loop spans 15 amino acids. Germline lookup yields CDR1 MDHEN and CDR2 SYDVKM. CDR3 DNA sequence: TGTGCCAGCAGTTTATGGTCGGGATCGAACACTGAAGCTTTCTTT. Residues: CASSLWSGSNTEAFF.

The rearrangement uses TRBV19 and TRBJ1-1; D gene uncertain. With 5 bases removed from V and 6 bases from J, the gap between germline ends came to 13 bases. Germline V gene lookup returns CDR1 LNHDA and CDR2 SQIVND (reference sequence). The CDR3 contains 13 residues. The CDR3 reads CASSPSQRAEAFF. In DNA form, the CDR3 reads TGTGCCAGTAGTCCCTCCCAGAGGGCTGAAGCTTTCTTT.

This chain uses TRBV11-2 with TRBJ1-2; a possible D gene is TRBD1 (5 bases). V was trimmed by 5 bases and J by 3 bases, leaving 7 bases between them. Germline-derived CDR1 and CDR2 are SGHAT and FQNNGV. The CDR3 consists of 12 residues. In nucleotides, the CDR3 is TGTGCCAGCAGCCAGGGCTACTATGGCTACACCTTC. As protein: CASSQGYYGYTF. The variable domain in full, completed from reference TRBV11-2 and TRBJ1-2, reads EAGVAQSPRYKIIEKRQSVAFWCNPISGHATLYWYQQILGQGPKLLIQFQNNGVVDDSQLPKDRFSAERLKGVDSTLKIQPAKLEDSAVYLCASSQGYYGYTFGSGTRLTVV.

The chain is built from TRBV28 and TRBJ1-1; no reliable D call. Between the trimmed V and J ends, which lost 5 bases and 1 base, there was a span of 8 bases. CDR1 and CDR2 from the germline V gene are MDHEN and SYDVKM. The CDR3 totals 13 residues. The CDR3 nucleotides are TGTGCCAGCAGTCTCCCTCGGAACACTGAAGCTTTCTTT. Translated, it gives CASSLPRNTEAFF.

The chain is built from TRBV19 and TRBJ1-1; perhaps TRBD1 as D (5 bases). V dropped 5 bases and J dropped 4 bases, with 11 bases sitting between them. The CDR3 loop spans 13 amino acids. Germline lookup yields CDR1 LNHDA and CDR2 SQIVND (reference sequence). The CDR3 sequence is CASSRRQFTEAFF. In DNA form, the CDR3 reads TGTGCCAGTAGTCGGAGACAGTTCACTGAAGCTTTCTTT.

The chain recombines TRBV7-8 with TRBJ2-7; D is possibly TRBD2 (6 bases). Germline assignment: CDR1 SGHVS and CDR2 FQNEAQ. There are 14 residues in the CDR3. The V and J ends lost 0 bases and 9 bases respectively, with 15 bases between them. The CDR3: CASSLAEGTHGQYF. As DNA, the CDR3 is TGTGCCAGCAGCTTAGCAGAGGGGACTCACGGGCAGTACTTC.

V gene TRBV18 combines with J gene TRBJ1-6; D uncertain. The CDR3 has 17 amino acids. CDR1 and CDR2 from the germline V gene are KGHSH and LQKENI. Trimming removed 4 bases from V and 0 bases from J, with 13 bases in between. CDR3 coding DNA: TGTGCCAGCTCACTAAGGGAGGGAAGCTCCTATAATTCACCCCTCCACTTT. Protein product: CASSLREGSSYNSPLHF.

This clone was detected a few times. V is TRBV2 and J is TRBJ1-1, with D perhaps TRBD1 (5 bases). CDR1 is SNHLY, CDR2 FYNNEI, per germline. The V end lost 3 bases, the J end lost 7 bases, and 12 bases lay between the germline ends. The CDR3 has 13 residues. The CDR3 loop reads CASSEGGLSEAFF. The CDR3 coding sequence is TGTGCCAGCAGTGAGGGGGGACTGAGTGAAGCTTTCTTT.

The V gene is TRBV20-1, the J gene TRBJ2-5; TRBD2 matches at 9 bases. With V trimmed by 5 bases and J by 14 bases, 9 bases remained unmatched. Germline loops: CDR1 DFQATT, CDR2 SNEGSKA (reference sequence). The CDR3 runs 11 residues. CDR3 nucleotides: TGCAGTGCTTCCGTCTGCGGGGGGGTCTACTTC. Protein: CSASVCGGVYF.

CDR3 bases: TGTGCCTGGGACAGGGGACCCTACGAGCAGTACTTC. Translation: CAWDRGPYEQYF. The gene calls are TRBV30 and TRBJ2-7; 8 bases match TRBD1. Germline V gives CDR1 GTSNPN, CDR2 SVGIG (reference sequence). J gave up 2 bases and V 5 bases, and 2 bases lay outside the gene matches. The CDR3 runs to 12 residues.

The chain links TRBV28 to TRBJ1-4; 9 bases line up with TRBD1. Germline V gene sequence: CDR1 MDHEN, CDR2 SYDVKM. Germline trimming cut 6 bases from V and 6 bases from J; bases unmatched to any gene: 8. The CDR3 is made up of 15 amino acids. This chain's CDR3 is CASSFRQGGYEKLFF. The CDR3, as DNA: TGTGCCAGCAGCTTTAGACAGGGGGGATATGAAAAACTGTTTTTT.

CDR3 sequence (DNA): TGTGCCAGCAGCTTAGAAAGGGGCACTGAAGCTTTCTTT. This encodes CASSLERGTEAFF. V and J are TRBV7-2 and TRBJ1-1, with TRBD1 as a possible D gene (5 bases). Germline assignment: CDR1 SGHTA and CDR2 FQGNSA. The germline V and J ends were trimmed by 1 base and 4 bases, with 7 bases remaining between them. The CDR3 totals 13 residues.

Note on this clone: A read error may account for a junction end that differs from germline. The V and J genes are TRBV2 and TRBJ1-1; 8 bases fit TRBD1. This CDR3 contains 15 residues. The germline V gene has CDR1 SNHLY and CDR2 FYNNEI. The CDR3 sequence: CASRDPLTGQGGAFF. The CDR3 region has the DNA TGTGCCAGCCGTGATCCCCTTACCGGACAGGGAGGAGCTTTCTTT.